The text below deals with one TCR beta chain. Original methodology: Researchers report that nucleated cell counts were estimated from reference gene primer amplification. TCRdb keeps only in-frame clones here, not all; method: immunoSEQ multiplex PCR. That table is the source of V, J and clone size, and D and trimming were worked out from the DNA. The sample gives some 24,000 clones, around 81% of which show up once; 6.5% is in the top ten. Looked up from germline, CDR1 is SGHTA and CDR2 is FQGNSA. The length of the CDR3 is 15 residues. Trimming removed 7 bases from V and 0 bases from J; junction bases left unmatched: 6. The sample originates from a study of blood T cell repertoires in COVID-19. Study background: PBMCs, B-cell-depleted T cells, or T cells were the source of the cDNA or gDNA that made up the material.

The rearrangement links TRBV7-2 to TRBJ2-7; TRBD2 aligns across 10 bases. The source is a man aged 65-85 years with acute or convalescent COVID-19. Sequenced material: peripheral blood. Here the CDR3 reads CASTLRLAGSYEQYF. CDR3 DNA: TGTGCCAGCACCCTAAGACTAGCGGGCTCCTACGAGCAGTACTTC.